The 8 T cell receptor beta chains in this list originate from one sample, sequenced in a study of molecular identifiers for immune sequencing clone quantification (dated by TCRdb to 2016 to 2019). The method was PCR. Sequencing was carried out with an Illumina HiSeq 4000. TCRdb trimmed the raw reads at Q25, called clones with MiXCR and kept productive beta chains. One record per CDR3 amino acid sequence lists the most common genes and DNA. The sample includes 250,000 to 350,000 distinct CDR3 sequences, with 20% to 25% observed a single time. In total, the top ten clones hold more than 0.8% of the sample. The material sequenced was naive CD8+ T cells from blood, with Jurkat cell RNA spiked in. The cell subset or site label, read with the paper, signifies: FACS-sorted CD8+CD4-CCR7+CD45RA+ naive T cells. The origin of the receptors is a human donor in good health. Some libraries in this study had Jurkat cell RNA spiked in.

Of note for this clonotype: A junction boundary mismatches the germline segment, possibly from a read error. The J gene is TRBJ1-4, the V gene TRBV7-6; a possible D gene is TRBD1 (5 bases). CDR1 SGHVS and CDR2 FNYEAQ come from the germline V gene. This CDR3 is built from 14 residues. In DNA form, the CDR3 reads TGTGCCAGCAGCCCCCGCGGGACTAATGGAAAACTGTTTTTT. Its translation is CASSPRGTNGKLFF.

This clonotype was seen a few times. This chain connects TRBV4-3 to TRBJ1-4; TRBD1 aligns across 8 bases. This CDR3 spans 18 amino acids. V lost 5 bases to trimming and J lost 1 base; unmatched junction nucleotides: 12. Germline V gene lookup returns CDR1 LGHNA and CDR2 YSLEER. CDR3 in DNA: TGCGCCAGCAGCTTCCGACAGGGGATAACTGAAACTAATGAAAAACTGTTTTTT. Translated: CASSFRQGITETNEKLFF.

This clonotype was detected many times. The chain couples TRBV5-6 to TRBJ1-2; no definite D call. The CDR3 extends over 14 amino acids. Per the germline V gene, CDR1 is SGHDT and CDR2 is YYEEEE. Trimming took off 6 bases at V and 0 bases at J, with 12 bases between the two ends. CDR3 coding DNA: TGTGCCAGCATAGAAGAAAACTCTAACTATGGCTACACCTTC. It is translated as CASIEENSNYGYTF.

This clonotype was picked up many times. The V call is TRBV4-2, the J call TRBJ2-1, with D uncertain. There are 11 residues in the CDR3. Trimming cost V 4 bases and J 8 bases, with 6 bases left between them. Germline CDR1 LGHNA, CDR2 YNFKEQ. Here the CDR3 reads CASSRSHEQFF. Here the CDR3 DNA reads TGTGCCAGCAGCCGCTCCCATGAGCAGTTCTTC.

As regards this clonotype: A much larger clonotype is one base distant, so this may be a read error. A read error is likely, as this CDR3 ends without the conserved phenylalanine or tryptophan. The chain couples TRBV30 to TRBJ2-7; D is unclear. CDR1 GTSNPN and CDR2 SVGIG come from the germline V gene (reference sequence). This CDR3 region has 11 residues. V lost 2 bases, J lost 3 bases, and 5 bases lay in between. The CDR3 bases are TGTGCCTGGAGTCGAAACTACGAGCAGTACTCC. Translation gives CAWSRNYEQYS.

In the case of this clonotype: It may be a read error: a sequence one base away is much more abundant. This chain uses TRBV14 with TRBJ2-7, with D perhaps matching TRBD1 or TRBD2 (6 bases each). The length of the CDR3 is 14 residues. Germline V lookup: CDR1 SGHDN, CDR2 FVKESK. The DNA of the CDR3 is TGTGCCAGCAGCTCCCTCGGGGGCTCCTACAAGCAGTACTTC. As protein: CASSSLGGSYKQYF.

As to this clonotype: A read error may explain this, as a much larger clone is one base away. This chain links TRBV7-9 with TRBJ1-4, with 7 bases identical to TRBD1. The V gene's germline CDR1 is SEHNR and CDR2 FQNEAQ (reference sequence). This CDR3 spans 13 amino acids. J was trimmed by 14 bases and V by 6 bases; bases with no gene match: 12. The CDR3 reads CASRETGAVRLFF. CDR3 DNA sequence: TGTGCCAGCAGAGAAACAGGGGCCGTTCGGCTGTTTTTT.

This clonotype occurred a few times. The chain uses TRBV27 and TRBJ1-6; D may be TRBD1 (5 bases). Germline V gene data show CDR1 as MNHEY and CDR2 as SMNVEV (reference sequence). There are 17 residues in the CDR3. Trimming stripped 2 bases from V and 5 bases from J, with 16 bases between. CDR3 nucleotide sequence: TGTGCCAGCAGTTTAACAGGCCCCGAATTCAATAATTCACCCCTCCACTTT. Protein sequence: CASSLTGPEFNNSPLHF.